The rows below give T cell receptor beta chains drawn from one sample of a study of shared clonotypes between healthy human individuals. TCRdb keeps only in-frame clones here, not all; method: immunoSEQ multiplex PCR. The table lists some 500,000 clones, 60% to 80% of them singletons, with about 12% in the top ten. Sequencing input: PBMCs. These receptor sequences come from a woman aged 40 to 50 in good health. Some clones in this sample may be carry-over from other donors' samples. Each CDR3 is given with its conserved first and last residue. Fields, in order: CDR3 DNA, CDR3 protein, clone size, D gene, CDR3 length, V gene, J gene. A D gene is named only where the DNA matches it firmly. Expanded clones are given a class, and other clones once, few, many or no size at all.

CDR3nt: TGTGCCACCAGCAGAGTACTTGGGCGGGTATCCTACAATGAGCAGTTCTTC; CDR3aa: CATSRVLGRVSYNEQFF; abundance: -; d_gene: -; len: 17; v_gene: TRBV15; j_gene: TRBJ2-1
CDR3nt: TGTGCCAGCGGGGCGGGCGGATATTCCTACGAGCAGTACTTC; CDR3aa: CASGAGGYSYEQYF; abundance: -; d_gene: -; len: 14; v_gene: TRBV2; j_gene: TRBJ2-7
CDR3nt: TGTGCCAGTAGTAAACTAGACACAGATACGCAGTATTTT; CDR3aa: CASSKLDTDTQYF; abundance: once; d_gene: -; len: 13; v_gene: TRBV19; j_gene: TRBJ2-3
CDR3nt: TGTGCCAGCAGGCTGGGACTAGCGGTCGGAGCAGATACGCAGTATTTT; CDR3aa: CASRLGLAVGADTQYF; abundance: -; d_gene: TRBD2; len: 16; v_gene: TRBV27; j_gene: TRBJ2-3
CDR3nt: TGTGCCAGCAGCCCAGGTGGGGGAAGTTCATTCTCTGGGGCCAACGTCCTGACTTTC; CDR3aa: CASSPGGGSSFSGANVLTF; abundance: -; d_gene: -; len: 19; v_gene: TRBV27; j_gene: TRBJ2-6
CDR3nt: TGTGCCAGCAGCCCGAGCAGGGGTGGTCAGCCCCAGCATTTT; CDR3aa: CASSPSRGGQPQHF; abundance: few; d_gene: -; len: 14; v_gene: TRBV7-8; j_gene: TRBJ1-5
CDR3nt: TGTGCCAGCAGTTACCCCCGGGATAGCGGGAGCCCCGAGCAGTACTTC; CDR3aa: CASSYPRDSGSPEQYF; abundance: once; d_gene: TRBD2; len: 16; v_gene: TRBV6-6; j_gene: TRBJ2-7
CDR3nt: TGTGCCAGCAGCTCCTTCCCCACTGAAGCTTTCTTT; CDR3aa: CASSSFPTEAFF; abundance: -; d_gene: -; len: 12; v_gene: TRBV7-9; j_gene: TRBJ1-1
CDR3nt: TGTGCCAGCAGCACCGGGACTAGCGCGAATGAGCAGTTCTTC; CDR3aa: CASSTGTSANEQFF; abundance: -; d_gene: TRBD2; len: 14; v_gene: TRBV9; j_gene: TRBJ2-1
CDR3nt: TGTGCCAGCACCCTGACAGGGAATGGCTACACCTTC; CDR3aa: CASTLTGNGYTF; abundance: -; d_gene: TRBD1; len: 12; v_gene: TRBV6-1; j_gene: TRBJ1-2
CDR3nt: TGTGCCAGCAGTTCAATATTGGGGATTAGCGGGAGTTTCTACGAGCAGTACTTC; CDR3aa: CASSSILGISGSFYEQYF; abundance: -; d_gene: TRBD2; len: 18; v_gene: TRBV28; j_gene: TRBJ2-7
CDR3nt: TGTGCCAGCAGCTTGGCTGGGGGCAGGAATCAGCCCCAGCATTTT; CDR3aa: CASSLAGGRNQPQHF; abundance: -; d_gene: -; len: 15; v_gene: TRBV5-6; j_gene: TRBJ1-5
CDR3nt: TGTGCCAGCAGCCGGGACCGTAACTCCTACGAGCAGTACTTC; CDR3aa: CASSRDRNSYEQYF; abundance: -; d_gene: -; len: 14; v_gene: TRBV5-5; j_gene: TRBJ2-7
CDR3nt: TGTGCCTGGAGAGAACCGGGGGGGAGGGATACGCAGTATTTT; CDR3aa: CAWREPGGRDTQYF; abundance: -; d_gene: TRBD2; len: 14; v_gene: TRBV30; j_gene: TRBJ2-3
CDR3nt: TGTGCCAGCAACCCCCTTGGGACAGGGGGCCGTCAGCCCCAGCATTTT; CDR3aa: CASNPLGTGGRQPQHF; abundance: few; d_gene: TRBD1; len: 16; v_gene: TRBV28; j_gene: TRBJ1-5
CDR3nt: TGTGCCACCAGCAGAGATCTAGACTGGCGGCCCCAGCATTTT; CDR3aa: CATSRDLDWRPQHF; abundance: -; d_gene: -; len: 14; v_gene: TRBV15; j_gene: TRBJ1-5
CDR3nt: TGTGCCAGCACCTCTGGGGGGGGATCGTACGAGCAGTACTTC; CDR3aa: CASTSGGGSYEQYF; abundance: once; d_gene: TRBD2; len: 14; v_gene: TRBV2; j_gene: TRBJ2-7
CDR3nt: TGTGCCAGCAGTTACTCGAGGGGACTGGGCTACACCTTC; CDR3aa: CASSYSRGLGYTF; abundance: few; d_gene: -; len: 13; v_gene: TRBV6-5; j_gene: TRBJ1-2
CDR3nt: TGTGCCAGCAGCTTAGTTGGGGTGGGGACTAGCGGGAGGAATGAGCAGTTCTTC; CDR3aa: CASSLVGVGTSGRNEQFF; abundance: -; d_gene: TRBD2; len: 18; v_gene: TRBV7-3; j_gene: TRBJ2-1
CDR3nt: TGCGCCAGCAGCTTGGTTGCCAGGTACTCCTACGAGCAGTACTTC; CDR3aa: CASSLVARYSYEQYF; abundance: once; d_gene: -; len: 15; v_gene: TRBV5-1; j_gene: TRBJ2-7
CDR3nt: TGCAGCTGGCAGGGGCCCTACGAGCAGTACTTC; CDR3aa: CSWQGPYEQYF; abundance: once; d_gene: -; len: 11; v_gene: TRBV20-1; j_gene: TRBJ2-7
CDR3nt: TGTGCCAGCAGCTTAGGGCCCCAGAACGAGCAGTACTTC; CDR3aa: CASSLGPQNEQYF; abundance: -; d_gene: -; len: 13; v_gene: TRBV11-3; j_gene: TRBJ2-7
CDR3nt: TGTGCCAGCAGCTTGGCGACAACAGATACGCAGTATTTT; CDR3aa: CASSLATTDTQYF; abundance: -; d_gene: -; len: 13; v_gene: TRBV5-4; j_gene: TRBJ2-3
CDR3nt: TGTGCCAGCAGCCGGGCTCAGAACACTGAAGCTTTCTTT; CDR3aa: CASSRAQNTEAFF; abundance: -; d_gene: -; len: 13; v_gene: TRBV5-5; j_gene: TRBJ1-1
CDR3nt: TGTGCCAGCAGCCCCCCCGGAGGGCGGGGTGAGCAGTTCTTC; CDR3aa: CASSPPGGRGEQFF; abundance: -; d_gene: -; len: 14; v_gene: TRBV28; j_gene: TRBJ2-1
CDR3nt: TGTGCCAGCTCACCCCGGGACAGGGGGCCTGGGAACACTGAAGCTTTCTTT; CDR3aa: CASSPRDRGPGNTEAFF; abundance: -; d_gene: TRBD1; len: 17; v_gene: TRBV18; j_gene: TRBJ1-1
CDR3nt: TGTGCCAGCAGCTTATGGGGGTATGGGGTGGAGAATGAAAAACTGTTTTTT; CDR3aa: CASSLWGYGVENEKLFF; abundance: -; d_gene: -; len: 17; v_gene: TRBV7-9; j_gene: TRBJ1-4
CDR3nt: TGCGCCAGCAGCTTACTGACTAGCGGGGCATACAATGAGCAGTTCTTC; CDR3aa: CASSLLTSGAYNEQFF; abundance: -; d_gene: TRBD2; len: 16; v_gene: TRBV5-1; j_gene: TRBJ2-1
CDR3nt: TGCAGCGCTACCGGGACAGGTGGGCAAAAACTGTTTTTT; CDR3aa: CSATGTGGQKLFF; abundance: -; d_gene: TRBD1; len: 13; v_gene: TRBV29-1; j_gene: TRBJ1-4
CDR3nt: TGTGCTAGTGGTCCCCCCCCGCCGTCCTACGAGCAGTACTTC; CDR3aa: CASGPPPPSYEQYF; abundance: -; d_gene: -; len: 14; v_gene: TRBV12-5; j_gene: TRBJ2-7
CDR3nt: TGTGCCAGCAGCTTGCGGGGGGTCCACTACGAGCAGTACTTC; CDR3aa: CASSLRGVHYEQYF; abundance: -; d_gene: TRBD2; len: 14; v_gene: TRBV5-4; j_gene: TRBJ2-7
CDR3nt: TGCGCCAGCAGTGCCAGGGCGGGAGGGGACTACAATGAGCAGTTCTTC; CDR3aa: CASSARAGGDYNEQFF; abundance: -; d_gene: TRBD2; len: 16; v_gene: TRBV10-1; j_gene: TRBJ2-1
CDR3nt: TGTGCCAGCTCACCACGCGACAGGGGGAGCAATCAGCCCCAGCATTTT; CDR3aa: CASSPRDRGSNQPQHF; abundance: -; d_gene: TRBD1; len: 16; v_gene: TRBV18; j_gene: TRBJ1-5
CDR3nt: TGTGCCAGCAGCGAAGGCAGGGTTGGGAATGAGCAGTTCTTC; CDR3aa: CASSEGRVGNEQFF; abundance: -; d_gene: -; len: 14; v_gene: TRBV7-8; j_gene: TRBJ2-1
CDR3nt: TGTGCCAGCAGCTTGAGGCAGGGAGGGACCCTAAAGCACCTTTACTTC; CDR3aa: CASSLRQGGTLKHLYF; abundance: -; d_gene: TRBD2; len: 16; v_gene: TRBV7-9; j_gene: TRBJ2-5
CDR3nt: TGCGCCAGCAGCCCGGACTTTTACAATGAGCAGTTCTTC; CDR3aa: CASSPDFYNEQFF; abundance: -; d_gene: -; len: 13; v_gene: TRBV4-3; j_gene: TRBJ2-1
CDR3nt: TGCGCCAGCAGCTCTGGGACTAGCGGGAGTTGGGCAGATACGCAGTATTTT; CDR3aa: CASSSGTSGSWADTQYF; abundance: many; d_gene: TRBD2; len: 17; v_gene: TRBV4-1; j_gene: TRBJ2-3
CDR3nt: TGCAGCGTTGAAGAGCCGAGGGGTAGCACAGATACGCAGTATTTT; CDR3aa: CSVEEPRGSTDTQYF; abundance: few; d_gene: -; len: 15; v_gene: TRBV29-1; j_gene: TRBJ2-3
CDR3nt: TGTGCCAGCAGCCCCCCCCGGAGAGTCTCTGGGGCCAACGTCCTGACTTTC; CDR3aa: CASSPPRRVSGANVLTF; abundance: -; d_gene: -; len: 17; v_gene: TRBV5-8; j_gene: TRBJ2-6
CDR3nt: TGCGCCAGCAGCACTTTAGCGGGAGGGCGCGACACCGGGGAGCTGTTTTTT; CDR3aa: CASSTLAGGRDTGELFF; abundance: -; d_gene: TRBD2; len: 17; v_gene: TRBV5-1; j_gene: TRBJ2-2
CDR3nt: TGTGCCAGCAGTTCGCAGGGGGTGACGCAGTATTTT; CDR3aa: CASSSQGVTQYF; abundance: many; d_gene: TRBD1; len: 12; v_gene: TRBV28; j_gene: TRBJ2-3
CDR3nt: TGTGCCAGCAGGACCGACAGGGACACTGAAGCTTTCTTT; CDR3aa: CASRTDRDTEAFF; abundance: -; d_gene: TRBD1; len: 13; v_gene: TRBV6-1; j_gene: TRBJ1-1
CDR3nt: TGTGCCAGCGGTCGGGAGGGCAGGAATGAGCAGTTCTTC; CDR3aa: CASGREGRNEQFF; abundance: once; d_gene: TRBD2; len: 13; v_gene: TRBV2; j_gene: TRBJ2-1
CDR3nt: TGTGCCAGCAGTCACTCTGACGGGACGACAACTTTCTTT; CDR3aa: CASSHSDGTTTFF; abundance: few; d_gene: -; len: 13; v_gene: TRBV25-1; j_gene: TRBJ1-1
CDR3nt: TGTGCCTGGAGTGGGGGCCTGGGCGGGGACCGCTACGAGCAGTACTTC; CDR3aa: CAWSGGLGGDRYEQYF; abundance: few; d_gene: -; len: 16; v_gene: TRBV30; j_gene: TRBJ2-7
CDR3nt: TGTGCCAGCAGCCCCTCGGGGGCGGCCTCCTACGAGCAGTACTTC; CDR3aa: CASSPSGAASYEQYF; abundance: once; d_gene: -; len: 15; v_gene: TRBV7-2; j_gene: TRBJ2-7
CDR3nt: TGTGCCAGCAGCTCCTATGAGTGGGATGCCGGGGAGCTGTTTTTT; CDR3aa: CASSSYEWDAGELFF; abundance: -; d_gene: -; len: 15; v_gene: TRBV7-2; j_gene: TRBJ2-2
CDR3nt: TGTGCCAGCAGCTTGAGGTTGGGGAGGGGAGCCAAAAACATTCAGTACTTC; CDR3aa: CASSLRLGRGAKNIQYF; abundance: -; d_gene: TRBD2; len: 17; v_gene: TRBV5-6; j_gene: TRBJ2-4
CDR3nt: TGCGCCAGCAGCCTTCAGACAGGGGGCTACGAGCAGTACTTC; CDR3aa: CASSLQTGGYEQYF; abundance: -; d_gene: TRBD1; len: 14; v_gene: TRBV5-1; j_gene: TRBJ2-7
CDR3nt: TGTGCCAGCAGCTTGGTAAAGGGACTGGCGAGCGGTGAGCAGTTCTTC; CDR3aa: CASSLVKGLASGEQFF; abundance: -; d_gene: -; len: 16; v_gene: TRBV5-5; j_gene: TRBJ2-1
CDR3nt: TGTGCCAGCTCTCAACAGCAGAACACTGAAGCTTTCTTT; CDR3aa: CASSQQQNTEAFF; abundance: medium-sized; d_gene: -; len: 13; v_gene: TRBV18; j_gene: TRBJ1-1
CDR3nt: TGTGCCAGCAGCTTAAGTGGGGCCGCAACTAATGAAAAACTGTTTTTT; CDR3aa: CASSLSGAATNEKLFF; abundance: once; d_gene: -; len: 16; v_gene: TRBV7-8; j_gene: TRBJ1-4
CDR3nt: TGTGCCACCAGCAGAGTCAACAGGGGGCGCGGGGAGACCCAGTACTTC; CDR3aa: CATSRVNRGRGETQYF; abundance: -; d_gene: TRBD1; len: 16; v_gene: TRBV15; j_gene: TRBJ2-5
CDR3nt: TGCGCCAACAGCCTCCCCCGGGAGAGGCAGTACTTC; CDR3aa: CANSLPRERQYF; abundance: -; d_gene: -; len: 12; v_gene: TRBV5-1; j_gene: TRBJ2-7
CDR3nt: TGCGCCAGCAGCTTTTTTGACCCGAATGAAGCTTTCTTT; CDR3aa: CASSFFDPNEAFF; abundance: -; d_gene: -; len: 13; v_gene: TRBV5-1; j_gene: TRBJ1-1
CDR3nt: TGTGCCAGCCGTGGGGGTGACGGCACTGAAGCTTTCTTT; CDR3aa: CASRGGDGTEAFF; abundance: -; d_gene: -; len: 13; v_gene: TRBV5-4; j_gene: TRBJ1-1